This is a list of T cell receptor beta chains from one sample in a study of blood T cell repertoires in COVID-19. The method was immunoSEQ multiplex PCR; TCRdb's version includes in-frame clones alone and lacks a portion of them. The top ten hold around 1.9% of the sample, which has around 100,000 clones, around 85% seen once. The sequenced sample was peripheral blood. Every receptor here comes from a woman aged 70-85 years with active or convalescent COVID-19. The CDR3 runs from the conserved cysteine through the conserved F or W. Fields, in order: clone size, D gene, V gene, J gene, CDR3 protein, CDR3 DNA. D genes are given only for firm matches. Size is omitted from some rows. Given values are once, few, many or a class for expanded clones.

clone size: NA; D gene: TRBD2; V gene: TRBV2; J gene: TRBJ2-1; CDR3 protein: CASKNLAGGYNEQFF; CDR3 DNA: TGTGCCTCTAAAAACCTAGCGGGGGGGTACAATGAGCAGTTCTTC
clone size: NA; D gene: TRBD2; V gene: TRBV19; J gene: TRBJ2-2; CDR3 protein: CASSILVGVASGSGITGELFF; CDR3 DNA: TGTGCCAGTAGTATACTCGTCGGCGTGGCTAGCGGGAGCGGTATCACCGGGGAGCTGTTTTTT
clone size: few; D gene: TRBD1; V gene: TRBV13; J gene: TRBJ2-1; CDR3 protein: CASSLDRGTYNEQFF; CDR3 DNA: TGTGCCAGCAGCCTTGACAGGGGCACCTACAATGAGCAGTTCTTC
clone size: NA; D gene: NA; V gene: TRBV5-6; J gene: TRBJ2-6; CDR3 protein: CASILGSQGLGANVLTF; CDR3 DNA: TGTGCCAGCATCCTCGGGTCACAGGGTTTAGGGGCCAACGTCCTGACTTTC
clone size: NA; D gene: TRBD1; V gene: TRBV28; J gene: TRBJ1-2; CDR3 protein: CASSLGTAANYGYTF; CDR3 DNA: TGTGCCAGCAGTCTCGGGACAGCAGCTAACTATGGCTACACCTTC
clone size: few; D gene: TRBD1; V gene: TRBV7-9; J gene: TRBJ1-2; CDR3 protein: CASSQTGGYGYTF; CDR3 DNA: TGTGCCAGCAGCCAAACAGGGGGCTATGGCTACACCTTC
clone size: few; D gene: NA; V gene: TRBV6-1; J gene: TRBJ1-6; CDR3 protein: CASSENQANSPLHF; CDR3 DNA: TGTGCCAGCAGTGAAAATCAGGCCAATTCACCCCTCCACTTT
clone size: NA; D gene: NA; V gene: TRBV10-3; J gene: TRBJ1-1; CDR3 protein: CAIYGGVTEAFF; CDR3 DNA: TGTGCCATCTATGGAGGGGTCACTGAAGCTTTCTTT
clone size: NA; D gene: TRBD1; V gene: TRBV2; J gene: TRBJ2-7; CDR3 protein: CASSRTGREQYF; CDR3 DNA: TGTGCCAGCAGCCGGACAGGGCGGGAGCAGTACTTC
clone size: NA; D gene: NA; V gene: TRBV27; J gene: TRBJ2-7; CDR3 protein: CASSLKGVAYEQYF; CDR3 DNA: TGTGCCAGCAGTTTGAAGGGAGTAGCCTACGAGCAGTACTTC
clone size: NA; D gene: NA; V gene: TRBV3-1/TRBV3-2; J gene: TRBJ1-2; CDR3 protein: CASSQVNRNYGYTF; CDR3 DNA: TGTGCCAGCAGCCAAGTAAACAGAAACTATGGCTACACCTTC
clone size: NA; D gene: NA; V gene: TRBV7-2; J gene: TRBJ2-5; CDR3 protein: CASSLELQETQYF; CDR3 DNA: TGTGCCAGCAGCTTAGAACTCCAAGAGACCCAGTACTTC
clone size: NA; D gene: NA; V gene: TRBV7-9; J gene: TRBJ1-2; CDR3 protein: CASSPTMGAHGYTF; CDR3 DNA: TGTGCCAGCAGCCCCACGATGGGGGCCCATGGCTACACCTTC
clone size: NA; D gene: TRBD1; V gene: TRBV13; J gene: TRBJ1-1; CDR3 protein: CASSARTGAAGEAFF; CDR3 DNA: TGTGCCAGCAGCGCGAGGACAGGGGCGGCCGGGGAAGCTTTCTTT
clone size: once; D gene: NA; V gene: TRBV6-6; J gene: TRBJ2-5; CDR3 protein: CASGRGQETQYF; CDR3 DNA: TGTGCCAGCGGACGGGGGCAAGAGACCCAGTACTTC
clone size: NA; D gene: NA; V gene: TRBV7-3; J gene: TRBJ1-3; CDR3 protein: CASSLAQVNRNTIYF; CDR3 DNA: TGTGCCAGCAGCTTAGCACAGGTTAATCGAAACACCATATATTTT
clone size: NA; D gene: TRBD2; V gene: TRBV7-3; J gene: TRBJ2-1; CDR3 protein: CASSSGLAGANEQFF; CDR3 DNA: TGTGCCAGCAGCTCCGGACTAGCGGGGGCTAATGAGCAGTTCTTC
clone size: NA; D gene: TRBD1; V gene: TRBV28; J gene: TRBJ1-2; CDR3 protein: CASSYRQNTGGHSNGYTF; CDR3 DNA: TGTGCCAGCAGTTACCGGCAGAACACAGGGGGCCATTCGAATGGCTACACCTTC
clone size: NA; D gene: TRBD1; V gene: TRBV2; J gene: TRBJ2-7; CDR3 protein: CASSEFRDRGTHEQYF; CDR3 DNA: TGTGCCAGCAGTGAGTTCCGGGACAGGGGGACCCACGAGCAGTACTTC
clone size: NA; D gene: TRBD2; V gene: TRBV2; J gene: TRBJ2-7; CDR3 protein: CASSERTSTSEYF; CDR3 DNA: TGTGCCAGCAGTGAAAGGACATCGACTAGCGAGTACTTC
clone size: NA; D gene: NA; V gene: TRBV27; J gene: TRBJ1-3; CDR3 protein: CASSLSGRYSGNTIYF; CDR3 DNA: TGTGCCAGCAGTTTATCGGGCCGCTACTCTGGAAACACCATATATTTT
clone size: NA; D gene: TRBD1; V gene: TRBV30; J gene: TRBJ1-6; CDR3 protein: CAWKIGVSGQGTSPLHF; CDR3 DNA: TGTGCCTGGAAAATTGGCGTTTCGGGACAGGGGACTTCACCCCTCCACTTT
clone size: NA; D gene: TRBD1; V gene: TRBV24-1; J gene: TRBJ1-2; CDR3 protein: CATSEGRRGQYGYTF; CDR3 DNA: TGTGCCACCAGTGAGGGTCGCAGGGGGCAATATGGCTACACCTTC
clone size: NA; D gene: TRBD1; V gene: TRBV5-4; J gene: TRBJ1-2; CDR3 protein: CASSLYQTGPYGYTF; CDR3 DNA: TGTGCCAGCAGCTTGTACCAGACAGGGCCCTATGGCTACACCTTC
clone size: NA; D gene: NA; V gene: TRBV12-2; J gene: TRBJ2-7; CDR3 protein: CASRVDRQGISYEQYF; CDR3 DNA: TGTGCAAGTCGGGTTGATCGACAGGGTATTTCCTACGAGCAGTACTTC
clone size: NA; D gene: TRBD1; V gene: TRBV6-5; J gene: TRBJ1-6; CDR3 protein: CASSYQGQGVNSPLHF; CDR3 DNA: TGTGCCAGCAGTTACCAGGGACAGGGAGTTAATTCACCCCTCCACTTT
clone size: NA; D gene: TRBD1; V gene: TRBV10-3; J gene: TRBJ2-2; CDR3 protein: CAISVGQGRESNTGELFF; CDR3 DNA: TGTGCCATCAGTGTGGGACAGGGACGTGAATCTAACACCGGGGAGCTGTTTTTT
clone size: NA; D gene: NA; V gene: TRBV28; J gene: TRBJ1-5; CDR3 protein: CASSSGQIRQPQHF; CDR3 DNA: TGTGCCAGCAGTTCCGGACAGATTAGGCAGCCCCAGCATTTT
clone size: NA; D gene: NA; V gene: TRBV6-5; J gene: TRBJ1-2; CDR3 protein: CASSSTVRGYTF; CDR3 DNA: TGTGCCAGCAGTTCGACAGTCCGTGGCTACACCTTC
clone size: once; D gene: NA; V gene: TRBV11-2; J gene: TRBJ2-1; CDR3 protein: CASSFTSMAEQFF; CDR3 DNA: TGTGCCAGCAGCTTTACTAGCATGGCTGAGCAGTTCTTC
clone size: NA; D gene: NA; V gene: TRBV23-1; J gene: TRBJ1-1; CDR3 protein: CASSQSAGTTEAFF; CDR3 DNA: TGCGCCAGCAGTCAATCAGCGGGTACCACTGAAGCTTTCTTT